These 13 T cell receptor beta chains were sequenced from one sample in a study of metastatic and nonmetastatic thyroid tumors (dated by TCRdb to 2018 to 2020). Library method: PCR. For sequencing, an Illumina HiSeq 4000 was employed. The raw public reads went through TCRdb reprocessing: fastp at Q25, MiXCR clone calling, in-frame beta chains kept. This sample holds about 16,000 clones; 29% were observed only once. Together, the top ten hold 10% to 15% of the sample. No treatment had been received by any patient before thyroid surgery. Sequenced input: tumor tissue. Source of these receptors: a male donor with papillary thyroid cancer or a benign thyroid nodule (not recorded which). Some clones in this sample may be carry-over from other donors' samples.

The V and J genes are TRBV6-1 and TRBJ1-5; D is undetermined. The CDR3 has 13 residues. Germline CDR1 reads MNHNS; CDR2 reads SASEGT. Trimming removed 7 bases at V and 2 bases at J, with 9 bases between. DNA for the CDR3: TGTGCCAGCAACCGGTGGGGCAATCAGCCCCAGCATTTT. It is translated as CASNRWGNQPQHF.

This clone has just a few counts. The V gene is TRBV6-1, the J gene TRBJ2-2, with TRBD2 matching over 13 bases. The CDR3 runs to 16 residues. V was pared by 6 bases and J by 6 bases, with 7 bases of the junction left unmatched. The germline CDR1 and CDR2 sequences are MNHNS and SASEGT. The CDR3 is CASRPGTSGTAGELFF. For the CDR3, the DNA is TGTGCCAGCAGACCCGGGACTAGCGGGACCGCCGGGGAGCTGTTTTTT.

In its sample, this clone was seen many times. This chain uses TRBV7-6 with TRBJ2-1; 9 bases match TRBD2. This CDR3 is 16 amino acids long. The V gene end was trimmed by 5 bases and the J gene end by 9 bases; junction bases not matched to a gene: 14. Germline CDR1 reads SGHVS; CDR2 reads FNYEAQ. The chain's CDR3 is CASSPPSGRRSGEQFF. In nucleotides, the CDR3 is TGTGCCAGCAGCCCACCGAGCGGGAGGCGGTCCGGTGAGCAGTTCTTC. The variable domain in full, with the rest retrieved from reference TRBV7-6 and TRBJ2-1, is GAGVSQSPRYKVTKRGQDVALRCDPISGHVSLYWYRQALGQGPEFLTYFNYEAQQDKSGLPNDRFSAERPEGSISTLTIQRTEQRDSAMYRCASSPPSGRRSGEQFFGPGTRLTVL.

The chain uses TRBV30 and TRBJ1-4; D remains ambiguous. Trimming took off 0 bases at V and 3 bases at J, with 5 bases between the two ends. The CDR3 is 13 amino acids. CDR1 is GTSNPN, CDR2 SVGIG, per germline (reference sequence). The CDR3: CAWSVRPNEKLFF. CDR3 nucleotide sequence: TGTGCCTGGAGTGTAAGACCTAATGAAAAACTGTTTTTT.

Many counts were recorded for this clone. The genes are TRBV10-3 and TRBJ2-1; D is uncertain. V lost 0 bases and J lost 12, with 9 bases in between. This CDR3 region has 12 residues. Germline CDR1 ENHRY, CDR2 SYGVKD. The CDR3 sequence is CAISESSLGQFF. CDR3 DNA sequence: TGTGCCATCAGTGAGTCCAGCCTCGGGCAGTTCTTC.

The chain employs TRBV30 and TRBJ2-1, with D perhaps given as TRBD1 or TRBD2 (5 bases each). V was trimmed by 2 bases and J by 7 bases, leaving 21 bases between them. This CDR3 contains 16 residues. Germline V gives CDR1 GTSNPN, CDR2 SVGIG (reference sequence). The CDR3 is CAWSPQGVGEFNEQFF. DNA of the CDR3: TGTGCCTGGAGTCCCCAGGGAGTGGGAGAGTTTAATGAGCAGTTCTTC.

This clone was recorded many times. This chain joins TRBV24-1 and TRBJ2-7; 12 nucleotides align to TRBD2. The CDR3 covers 15 residues. Per germline, CDR1 KGHDR and CDR2 SFDVKD. V was pared by 5 bases and J by 3 bases, with 4 bases of the junction left unmatched. CDR3 residues: CATSGLAGGYYEQYF. The DNA for the CDR3 is TGTGCCACCAGTGGGCTAGCGGGAGGGTACTACGAGCAGTACTTC.

The genes are TRBV30 and TRBJ2-7; unclear D gene. This CDR3 contains 11 residues. V dropped 2 bases and J dropped 3 bases, with 5 bases sitting between them. The germline V gene has CDR1 GTSNPN and CDR2 SVGIG (reference sequence). CDR3 sequence reads: CAWSPLYEQYF. The CDR3 bases are TGTGCCTGGAGTCCCCTCTACGAGCAGTACTTC.

The chain joins TRBV5-1 to TRBJ2-1; 8 bases agree with TRBD2. Germline values: CDR1 SGHRS, CDR2 YFSETQ. Unmatched junction bases numbered 9, after V lost 0 bases and J lost 7 bases. The CDR3 loop spans 16 amino acids. The CDR3 DNA reads TGCGCCAGCAGCTTGGCCCCAGCGGGAGTAAAGAATGAGCAGTTCTTC. Residues: CASSLAPAGVKNEQFF.

This clone is medium-sized. The V gene is TRBV6-1, the J gene TRBJ2-7; TRBD2 matches at 7 bases. Germline assignment: CDR1 MNHNS and CDR2 SASEGT. CDR3 size: 15 residues. V lost 6 bases to trimming and J lost 7 bases; unmatched junction nucleotides: 15. The CDR3 nucleotides read TGTGCCAGCAGATCATTCGGCGGGAGAAGTGAAGAGCAGTACTTC. Residues: CASRSFGGRSEEQYF.

In the case of this clone: One junction end does not reproduce the germline sequence, and a read error may be involved. V and J are TRBV7-6 and TRBJ2-2, with TRBD1 identical over 7 bases. The CDR3 has 16 amino acids. The V gene's germline CDR1 is SGHVS and CDR2 FNYEAQ. The CDR3 bases are TGTGCCAGCAGCCCAATGACAGGGTGGGGGACCGGGGACCTGTTTTTT. Translation: CASSPMTGWGTGDLFF.

The chain is built from TRBV28 and TRBJ1-2; no clear D gene. The CDR3 is 11 amino acids. Looked up from germline, CDR1 is MDHEN and CDR2 is SYDVKM. Trimming took off 6 bases at V and 2 bases at J, with 4 bases between the two ends. The chain's CDR3 is CASSPNYGYTF. The CDR3 DNA follows: TGTGCCAGCAGCCCGAACTATGGCTACACCTTC.

This clone appeared many times. The chain employs TRBV4-1 and TRBJ1-1; D unresolved. This CDR3 has 13 residues. Germline V gives CDR1 MGHRA, CDR2 YSYEKL. V was trimmed by 3 bases and J by 4 bases, leaving 9 bases between them. The CDR3 sequence is CASSQKGATEAFF. Here the CDR3 DNA reads TGCGCCAGCAGCCAGAAGGGTGCCACTGAAGCTTTCTTT.